Reported below is one T cell receptor (beta chain). Each participant's cohort was designated according to participant-reported clinical history. Per the original data handling: Researchers report that nucleated cell counts were estimated from reference gene primer amplification. Sequencing used immunoSEQ multiplex PCR; TCRdb keeps in-frame clones, though not all of them. D and trimming come from the DNA, and the V and J calls and clone size come from that table. Of hundreds of thousands of clones detected, 70% to 90% appear once; the ten largest clones hold less than 8%. The data are from a study of blood T cell repertoires in COVID-19. V was shortened by 1 base and J by 5 bases, with 15 bases between the two germline ends. Germline V gene lookup returns CDR1 SGHRS and CDR2 YFSETQ. CDR3 length: 15 residues.

The TCR originated in a woman aged 40-49 years with acute COVID-19. The V call is TRBV5-1, the J call TRBJ2-5, with D perhaps TRBD1 (6 bases). Sequencing was done on a sample of PBMCs or T cells enriched from blood (not recorded which). For the CDR3, the DNA is TGCGCCAGCAGCTTGCTCCAGGGGATTGGGGAGACCCAGTACTTC. Residues: CASSLLQGIGETQYF.